This T cell receptor beta chain was observed in a study of shared clonotypes between healthy human individuals (dated by TCRdb to 2018 to 2020). Notes on the research overall: The cohort included a few men and a couple of women between 18 and 49 years of age. For each donor, CD4 naive and CD4 memory were each given three plates, CD8 naive was given two plates, and CD8 memory was given one plate. To estimate repertoire size and how much clonotype sharing occurs between individuals, the study deeply sequenced the blood TCR repertoires of several healthy adults. Libraries were prepared and TCR repertoires were sequenced by different laboratories using diverse techniques, in order to increase sequencing depth and limit assay-specific biases. Per donor, leukapheresis produced somewhere between about 0.9 and 10 billion PBMCs.

Comment on this clone: Its antigen is not yet known. Per-base quality was not reported, and no clone a single base away is much larger than it.

Healthy HIV-negative adults with no recently reported acute infections or vaccinations were included as donors. All donors were Caucasian adults living in Nashville, Tennessee, USA. CD4+ T cells were enriched by magnetic negative selection, after which naive cells were positively selected on CD45RA and the negative fraction was taken as the memory subset. After blood collection by leukapheresis, PBMCs were isolated using Ficoll-Histopaque density gradient centrifugation and then cryopreserved in the vapor phase of liquid nitrogen. Purity and quantity of every magnetically sorted T cell population were checked by analytical flow cytometry. Genomic DNA was isolated from each sorted fraction and quantified by UV absorbance on a Nanodrop 2000c. Using the deep immunoSEQ assay, TCR CDR3 regions were amplified from genomic DNA by multiplex PCR. Extracted genomic DNA from each cell subset was spread evenly across all wells of several immunoSEQ 96-well plates, with each plate serving as a replicate. For sorted subsets, about 200 ng genomic DNA, equal to approximately 30,000 T cell genomes, was loaded into each replicate PCR. Purified libraries were measured with a Qubit 3.0 fluorometer, size-checked on a Bioanalyzer 2100, and measured again with the KAPA Library Quantification kit. Every immunoSEQ 96-well plate was sequenced on a dedicated single-read 150-cycle Illumina NextSeq 550 flow cell. Per the authors' processing: Because the immunoSEQ output included only junctional sequences and no quality scores, the filtering could not be the same as the filtering used for full-length reads. Sequences were annotated with PyIR, a Python wrapper for IgBLAST v1.9, using IMGT germline references to assign V/J genes and CDR3. Reads with weak V/J assignments (E-value above 1e-6), missing CDR3, stop codons, out-of-frame junctions, or ambiguous translated residues were removed. V3J clonotypes were defined as sequences sharing the same inferred V gene, J gene, and CDR3 amino acid sequence. Percentage overlap between repertoires was calculated by dividing the number of shared unique clonotypes by the size of the smaller repertoire. Richness of each repertoire was evaluated using RTK rarefaction, the Chao1 estimator, and Recon v2.1 estimates of unobserved clonotypes. For all TCRbeta clonotypes obtained by the gDNA method from four donors, generation probabilities were computed with OLGA. The immuneACCESS repertoire file appears here via TCRdb, limited to in-frame rearrangements. These files lack a portion of the clones; in checked studies, under half of the deficit traces to unresolved V genes, and the cause of the others is not known. The V and J calls and clone size were taken over from that table, and D and trimming were inferred from the DNA. This sample is represented by 2 million to 2.5 million clones; 85% to 95% of them were singletons. The top ten clones comprise 0.1% to 0.15% of the sample.

V loses 9 bases at its end and J loses 8 bases; junction bases beyond the gene matches: 2. CDR1 and CDR2 are drawn from the germline V gene: MNHGY, SAAAGT. From cysteine to phenylalanine, the CDR3 is 10 amino acids long. Only CDR3 DNA remains: 30 bases, in frame from the first base. The investigation overall reported the following: Pairwise subsampling led to the expectation that sequencing depth would affect the degree of clonotype sharing among donors. Sampling was restricted to blood, and TCR repertoires in tissue are likely to differ from TCR repertoires in blood. When a handful of donors were compared, the shared fraction of clonotypes was around 4.6% for naive CD4, around 3.5% for naive CD8, about 2.4% for memory CD4, and roughly 0.4% for memory CD8. Naive subsets generally had larger estimated clonotype richness than memory subsets did. Rarefaction of sorted-subset datasets indicated incomplete sequencing despite the large sequencing depth. Compared with non-shared clonotypes, clonotypes shared by all four sorted-subset donors had higher generation probabilities. Because the study included only a small number of donors, the genetic and exposure-history diversity represented was limited.

The sequencing sample was made of naive CD4+ T cells sorted from blood. The meaning of the sample's cell subset or site label: CD45RA+ positively selected. This clonotype originated in a man between 18 and 29 years old in good health. This sequence uses TRBV6-8 and TRBJ2-7, with 9 junctional bases fitting TRBD1. The CDR3 region reads CARQGAKQYF. The DNA sequence is TGTGCCAGACAGGGGGCGAAGCAGTACTTC.